These 9 T cell receptor beta chains were sequenced from one sample in a study of cytomegalovirus exposure and HLA in healthy donors (dated by TCRdb to between 2016 and 2019). Libraries were built with the immunoSEQ multiplex PCR assay. This is the immuneACCESS table as TCRdb keeps it, with only in-frame sequences that have V and J called. A part of the clones is gone; compared with another copy, unresolved V genes explain less than half, and the rest is unexplained. The sample table records about 220,000 clones; approximately 90% of these occur just once. Jointly, the top ten make up 0.85% to 1.2% of the sample. Sequences were obtained from PBMCs. All receptors come from a woman between 18 and 29 years old in good health and CMV-seronegative.

This clone was recorded only once. The gene calls are TRBV4-1 and TRBJ1-2; 8 nucleotides agree with TRBD1. Per germline, CDR1 MGHRA and CDR2 YSYEKL. V lost 2 bases and J lost 4; bases outside the gene matches: 6. The CDR3 loop spans 15 amino acids. CDR3 sequence: CASSQPTGQVYGYTF. CDR3 DNA: TGCGCCAGCAGCCAACCTACGGGACAGGTCTATGGCTACACCTTC.

J is TRBJ1-5 and V is TRBV15, with TRBD1 as a possible D gene (6 bases). With 3 bases removed from V and 0 bases from J, the gap between germline ends came to 12 bases. CDR1 and CDR2 from the germline V gene are LNHNV and YYDKDF (reference sequence). The length of the CDR3 is 16 residues. The CDR3 DNA follows: TGTGCCACCAGCAGTAGACAGGTGTATAGCAATCAGCCCCAGCATTTT. Its translation: CATSSRQVYSNQPQHF.

This chain joins TRBV11-2 and TRBJ2-7; TRBD2 matches at 8 bases. V dropped 6 bases and J dropped 5; count of bases not matched to a gene: 15. Germline assignment: CDR1 SGHAT and CDR2 FQNNGV. The CDR3 covers 16 residues. CDR3 nucleotides: TGTGCCAGCAGTCCTATTACTAGCGGCCGTAGGAACGAGCAGTACTTC. Its protein is CASSPITSGRRNEQYF.

The chain has TRBV19 and TRBJ2-5; TRBD1 matches at 9 bases. V was clipped by 4 bases and J by 5 bases; unmatched bases: 17. This CDR3 has 18 amino acids. Germline-derived CDR1 and CDR2 are LNHDA and SQIVND (reference sequence). CDR3 amino acids: CASSNYRGRSVGIETQYF. The CDR3 bases are TGTGCCAGTAGTAACTACAGGGGGCGTAGTGTAGGAATTGAGACCCAGTACTTC.

This clone occurred once. The V and J genes are TRBV12-5 and TRBJ1-4; 8 nucleotides align to TRBD1. After removal of 8 bases from V and 8 bases from J, the junction contained 10 bases not matched to a gene. CDR3 length: 14 residues. CDR1 is LGHNT, CDR2 FRNRAP, per germline. In nucleotides, the CDR3 is TGTGCTAGTTCTTGGACAGGGTTCAGGGAAAAACTGTTTTTT. Amino acids: CASSWTGFREKLFF.

This chain uses TRBV30 with TRBJ1-1, with TRBD1 identical over 8 bases. The CDR3 has 14 amino acids. The V and J ends lost 2 bases and 0 bases, in that order; junction bases with no gene match: 2. Germline values: CDR1 GTSNPN, CDR2 SVGIG (reference sequence). The CDR3 nucleotides are TGTGCCTGGAGTAAGGACAGGGTGAACACTGAAGCTTTCTTT. Its translation: CAWSKDRVNTEAFF. Variable domain in full (rest from reference TRBV30 and TRBJ1-1): SQTIHQWPATLVQPVGSPLSLECTVEGTSNPNLYWYRQAAGRGLQLLFYSVGIGQISSEVPQNLSASRPQDRQFILSSKKLLLSDSGFYLCAWSKDRVNTEAFFGQGTRLTVV.

The rearrangement uses TRBV5-1 and TRBJ2-2; D gene uncertain. The CDR3 covers 15 residues. V lost 1 base and J lost 1, with 8 bases in between. Germline V gene sequence: CDR1 SGHRS, CDR2 YFSETQ. The CDR3 loop is CASSLLRLNTGELFF. In DNA, the CDR3 is TGCGCCAGCAGCTTGCTACGACTGAACACCGGGGAGCTGTTTTTT.

The rearrangement links TRBV5-1 to TRBJ2-7; D gene uncertain. Germline V CDR1 and CDR2: SGHRS, YFSETQ. V was pared by 5 bases and J by 0 bases, with 24 bases between. The CDR3 is 18 amino acids. The CDR3 region has the DNA TGCGCCAGCAGTCCTGCTCTTTCGACGGGTATTAGCTCCTACGAGCAGTACTTC. Its translation is CASSPALSTGISSYEQYF.

The chain recombines TRBV28 with TRBJ2-1; 12 nucleotides agree with TRBD2. The CDR3 is made up of 14 amino acids. V shed 8 bases and J 5 bases; nucleotides not matched to a gene: 4. Germline V lookup: CDR1 MDHEN, CDR2 SYDVKM. The CDR3 region is CASLLAGGDNEQFF. CDR3 coding DNA: TGTGCCAGCCTGCTAGCGGGAGGGGACAATGAGCAGTTCTTC.